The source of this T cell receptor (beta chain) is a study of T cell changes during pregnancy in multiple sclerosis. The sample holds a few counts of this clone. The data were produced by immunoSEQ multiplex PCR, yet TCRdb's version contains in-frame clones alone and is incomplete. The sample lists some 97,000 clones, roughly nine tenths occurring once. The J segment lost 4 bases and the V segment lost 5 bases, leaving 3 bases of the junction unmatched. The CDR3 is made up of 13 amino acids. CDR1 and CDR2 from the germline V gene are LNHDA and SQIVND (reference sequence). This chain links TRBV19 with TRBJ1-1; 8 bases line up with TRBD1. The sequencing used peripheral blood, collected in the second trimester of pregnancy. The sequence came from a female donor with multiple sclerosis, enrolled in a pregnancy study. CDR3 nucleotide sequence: TGTGCCAGTAGTGAAACAGGGGGCACTGAAGCTTTCTTT. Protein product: CASSETGGTEAFF.